This T cell receptor (beta chain) was identified during a study of OX40 agonist ivuxolimab in advanced cancers. General study points: What antigens the expanded peripheral T cells recognized was never established. In general, CD8+ T cells held more expanded clones than CD4+ did, on average.

Clones were sequenced by immunoSEQ multiplex PCR, and TCRdb holds only the in-frame ones, with some missing. The sample shows tens of thousands of clones, around 87% of them seen only once. Trimming cost V 0 bases and J 0 bases, with 9 bases left between them. CDR1 SQVTM and CDR2 ANQGSEA come from the germline V gene. CDR3 length: 15 amino acids. Details on this clone: The antigen is unknown.

The specimen was CD4+ or CD8+ T cells sorted from blood, collected in a trial of the OX40 agonist ivuxolimab. This chain joins TRBV29-1 and TRBJ2-4; TRBD2 is a possible D gene (6 bases). This receptor was identified in an adult with an advanced solid tumor such as melanoma, head and neck, liver or kidney cancer. CDR3 in DNA: TGCAGCGTTGAAGAATCGGGGGTAGCCAAAAACATTCAGTACTTC. This gives the protein CSVEESGVAKNIQYF.